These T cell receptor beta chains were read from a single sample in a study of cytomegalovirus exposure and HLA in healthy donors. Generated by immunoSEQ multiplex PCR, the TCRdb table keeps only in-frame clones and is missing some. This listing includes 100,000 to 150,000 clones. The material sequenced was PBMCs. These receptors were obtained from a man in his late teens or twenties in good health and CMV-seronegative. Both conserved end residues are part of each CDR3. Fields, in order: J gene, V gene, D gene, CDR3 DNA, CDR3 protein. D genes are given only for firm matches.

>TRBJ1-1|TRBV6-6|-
TGTGCCAGCAGTTACTCGTACAGTAGTGAAGCTTTCTTT
CASSYSYSSEAFF
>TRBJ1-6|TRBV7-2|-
TGTGCCAGCAGCTTATACGGGACGGGACTTTCACCCCTCCACTTT
CASSLYGTGLSPLHF
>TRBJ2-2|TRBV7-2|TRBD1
TGTGCCAGCAGCTCCCGGGACAGGGGTACCGGGGAGCTGTTTTTT
CASSSRDRGTGELFF
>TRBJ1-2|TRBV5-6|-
TGTGCCAGCAGCCTCGTTCAACTACCGGAGGGCTACACCTTC
CASSLVQLPEGYTF
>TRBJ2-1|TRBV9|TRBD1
TGTGCCAGCAGCGCCCAGGGGGCCGGATACAATGAGCAGTTCTTC
CASSAQGAGYNEQFF
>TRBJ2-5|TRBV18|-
TGTGCCAGCTCACCTTTGGGACAAGAAGAGACCCAGTACTTC
CASSPLGQEETQYF
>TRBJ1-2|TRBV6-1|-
TGTGCCACTAGAGAGATGGTCCGACAGAACTATGGCTACACCTTC
CATREMVRQNYGYTF
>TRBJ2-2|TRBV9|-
TGTGCCAGCAGCGTAAACTCCTGGAACACCGGGGAGCTGTTTTTT
CASSVNSWNTGELFF
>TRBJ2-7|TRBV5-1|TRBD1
TGCGCCAGCAGCTTGGGGGACAGTCGACACTACGAGCAGTACTTC
CASSLGDSRHYEQYF
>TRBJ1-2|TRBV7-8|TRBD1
TGTGCCAGCAGCTTAGGGTGGGACAGGGCGGCCTATGGCTACACCTTC
CASSLGWDRAAYGYTF
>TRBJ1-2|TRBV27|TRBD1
TGTGCCAGCAGTCCCACCGGGACAGGGGCCTATGGCTACACCTTC
CASSPTGTGAYGYTF
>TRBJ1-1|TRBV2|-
TGTGCCAGGGGGGCAGGGACTGAAGCTTTCTTT
CARGAGTEAFF
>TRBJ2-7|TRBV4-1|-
TGCGCCAGCAGCCAAGAGGGCAGACCCTACGAGCAGTACTTC
CASSQEGRPYEQYF
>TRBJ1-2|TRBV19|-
TGTGCCAGTAGTACCACAGGGCTAACTAACTATGGCTACACCTTC
CASSTTGLTNYGYTF
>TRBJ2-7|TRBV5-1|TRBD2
TGCGCCAGCAGCTTGGAAGCGGGAGCTCCCTCCTACGAGCAGTACTTC
CASSLEAGAPSYEQYF
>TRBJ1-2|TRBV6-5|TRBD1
TGTGCCAGTGGGACAGACTTTACCAACTATGGCTACACCTTC
CASGTDFTNYGYTF
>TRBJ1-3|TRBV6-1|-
TGTGCCAGCAGTCCCCCCGGGGTCTCTGGAAACACCATATATTTT
CASSPPGVSGNTIYF
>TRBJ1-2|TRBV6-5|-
TGTGCCAGCAGTCTAGGCCTCGACTATGGCTACACCTTC
CASSLGLDYGYTF
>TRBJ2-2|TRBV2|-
TGTGCCAGCAGTGAAGCCAGGCCGAACACCGGGGAGCTGTTTTTT
CASSEARPNTGELFF
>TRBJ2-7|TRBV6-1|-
TGTGCCAGCAGTGAAGAAGTATCCCGGCAGGGCTTGAGTCGCGAGCAGTACTTC
CASSEEVSRQGLSREQYF
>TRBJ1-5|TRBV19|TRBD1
TGTGCCAGTAGACTACAGGGGTATCAGCCCCAGCATTTT
CASRLQGYQPQHF
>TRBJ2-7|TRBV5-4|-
TGTGCCAGCAGTAACGATCTATACGAGCAGTACTTC
CASSNDLYEQYF
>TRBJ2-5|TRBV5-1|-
TGCGCCAGCAGACAGGACAGTACGCAAGAGACCCAGTACTTC
CASRQDSTQETQYF
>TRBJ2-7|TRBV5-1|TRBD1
TGCGCCAGCAGCCAATTACAGGGGGCGCGGGAGCAGTACTTC
CASSQLQGAREQYF
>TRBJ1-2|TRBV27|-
TGTGCCAGCAGTTTAGACGGACAGTATGGCTACACCTTC
CASSLDGQYGYTF
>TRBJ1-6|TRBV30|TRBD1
TGTGCCTGGAGTCCCGGGACAGTCAGCGGGAATTCACCCCTCCACTTT
CAWSPGTVSGNSPLHF
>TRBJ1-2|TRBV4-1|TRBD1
TGCGCCAGCAGCCTATCCGGGACAGAGAACTATGGCTACACCTTC
CASSLSGTENYGYTF
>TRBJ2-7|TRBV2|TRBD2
TGTGCCAGCACTAGGAGCGGGGGGGCCGGCTACGAGCAGTACTTC
CASTRSGGAGYEQYF
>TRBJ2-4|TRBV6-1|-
TGTGCCATCACAGAAGATCCTTTCAAAAACATTCAGTACTTC
CAITEDPFKNIQYF
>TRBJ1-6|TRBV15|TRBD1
TGTGCCACCAGCAGTGACAGGGTGGTTAGTTCACCCCTCCACTTT
CATSSDRVVSSPLHF
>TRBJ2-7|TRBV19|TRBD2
TGTGCCAGTAGCCGCGGGAGTGAGGTCTACGAGCAGTACTTC
CASSRGSEVYEQYF
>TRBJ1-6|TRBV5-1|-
TGCGCCAGCAGCTTCCAGCCACAGGGAGACCCTTCACCCCTCCACTTT
CASSFQPQGDPSPLHF
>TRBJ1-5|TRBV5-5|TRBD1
TGTGCCAGCAGCGATGACAGGGTGGATCAGCCCCAGCATTTT
CASSDDRVDQPQHF
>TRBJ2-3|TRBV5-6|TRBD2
TGTGCCAGCAGCCCATTAGCGGGGGGCCCCACTACGCAGTATTTT
CASSPLAGGPTTQYF
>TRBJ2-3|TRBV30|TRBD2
TGTGCCTGGAGTGAGGGACTACGCACAGATACGCAGTATTTT
CAWSEGLRTDTQYF
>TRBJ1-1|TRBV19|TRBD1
TGTGCCAGTAGGATAACAGGGGCGATGAACACTGAAGCTTTCTTT
CASRITGAMNTEAFF
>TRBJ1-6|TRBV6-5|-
TGTGCCACCCACCGAGGCCCCTATAATTCACCCCTCCACTTT
CATHRGPYNSPLHF
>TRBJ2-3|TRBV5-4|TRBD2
TGTGCCAGCAGCCCCGCCGGAGCGGGGCATAGCACAGATACGCAGTATTTT
CASSPAGAGHSTDTQYF
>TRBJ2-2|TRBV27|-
TGTGCCAGCAGTTTCCTCAACACCGGGGAGCTGTTTTTT
CASSFLNTGELFF
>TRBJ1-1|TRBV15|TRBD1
TGTGCCACCAGCAGCGACAGGGCAGCGAACACTGAAGCTTTCTTT
CATSSDRAANTEAFF
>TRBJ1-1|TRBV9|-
TGTGCCAGCGGGGGCGCTTCGTACACTGAAGCTTTCTTT
CASGGASYTEAFF
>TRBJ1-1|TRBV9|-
TGTGCCAGCAGCGCTCCGGGGGGGAAAGCTTTCTTT
CASSAPGGKAFF
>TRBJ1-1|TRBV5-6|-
TGTGCCAGCAGCTTTTTGGACAAGAACACTGAAGCTTTCTTT
CASSFLDKNTEAFF
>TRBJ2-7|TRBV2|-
TGTGCCAGCAGTGACAGGCTTTACTCCTACGAGCAGTACTTC
CASSDRLYSYEQYF
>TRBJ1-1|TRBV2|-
TGTGCCAGCAGCCTTAAGATGGGCGGGGAAGCTTTCTTT
CASSLKMGGEAFF
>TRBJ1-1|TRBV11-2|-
TGTGCCAGCAGCTTAGGATGGACACCTGAAGCTTTCTTT
CASSLGWTPEAFF
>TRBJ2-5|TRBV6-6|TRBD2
TGTGCCAGCAGTTCAGCTAGCGGGGGGGCGGGGACCCAGTACTTC
CASSSASGGAGTQYF